This T cell receptor beta chain was identified during a study of blood T cell repertoires in COVID-19. The wider study: Spain, Italy and the United States supplied samples that represented acute and convalescent COVID-19.

As handled by the study authors: Amplified reference gene primers provided the basis for estimating nucleated cell counts. The table came from immunoSEQ multiplex PCR; TCRdb's copy has only in-frame clones and leaves some out. The D gene and trimming were derived from the DNA, and the V and J assignments and clone size from that table. The table has a few hundred thousand clones, 80% to 90% seen once. Donors were grouped by their self-reported clinical history. Recovered status applied to Cohort 3 donors who had two consecutive negative PCRs. It also applied to those with clearance or with symptom resolution. CDR1 and CDR2 (germline): SGHVS, FQNEAQ. This CDR3 comprises 15 residues. Trimming left V 5 bases short and J 4 bases short, with 15 bases between.

The receptor comes from a man aged 18-30 years who had recovered from COVID-19. V gene TRBV7-8 combines with J gene TRBJ1-5; perhaps TRBD1 as D (6 bases). Sequenced material: PBMCs or T cells enriched from blood (not recorded which). CDR3 coding DNA: TGTGCCAGCAGCCCGGGGGGTGACAGGAATCAGCCCCAGCATTTT. As protein: CASSPGGDRNQPQHF.